This TCR beta chain was sequenced for a study of cytomegalovirus exposure and HLA in healthy donors. The study's findings and limits: The classifier, whose performance was assessed in both the original and validation cohorts, reportedly diagnosed cytomegalovirus status with high specificity and sensitivity. Some public TCRs appeared in many individuals, while most sequences were rare.

TCRdb keeps only in-frame clones here, not all; method: immunoSEQ multiplex PCR. The sample records about 110,000 clones, over 75% being singletons. Donors were drawn from the 120-subject validation cohort, separate from the 666-subject first cohort. A remark on this clone: Its target is unknown.

The CDR3 has 14 residues. V was pared by 1 base and J by 2 bases, with 12 bases between. Germline CDR1 reads GTSNPN; CDR2 reads SVGIG (reference sequence). The receptor comes from a woman in her twenties or thirties in good health and CMV-seropositive. Sequencing was carried out using PBMCs. This rearrangement joins TRBV30 to TRBJ2-7; D remains ambiguous. CDR3 DNA sequence: TGTGCCTGGAGTGGGGCAGACCGAACCTACGAGCAGTACTTC. As protein: CAWSGADRTYEQYF.